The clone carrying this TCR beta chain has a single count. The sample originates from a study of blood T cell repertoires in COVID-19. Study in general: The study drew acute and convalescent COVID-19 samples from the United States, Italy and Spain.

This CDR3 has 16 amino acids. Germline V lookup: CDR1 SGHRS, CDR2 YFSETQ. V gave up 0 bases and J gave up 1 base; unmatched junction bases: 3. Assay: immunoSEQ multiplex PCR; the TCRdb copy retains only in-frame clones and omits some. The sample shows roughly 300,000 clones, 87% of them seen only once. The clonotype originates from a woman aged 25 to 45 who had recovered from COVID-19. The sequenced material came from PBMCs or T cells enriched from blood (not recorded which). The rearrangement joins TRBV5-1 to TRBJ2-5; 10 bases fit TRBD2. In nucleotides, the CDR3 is TGCGCCAGCAGCTTGGCTAGCGGGGGAACCCAAGAGACCCAGTACTTC. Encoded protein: CASSLASGGTQETQYF.